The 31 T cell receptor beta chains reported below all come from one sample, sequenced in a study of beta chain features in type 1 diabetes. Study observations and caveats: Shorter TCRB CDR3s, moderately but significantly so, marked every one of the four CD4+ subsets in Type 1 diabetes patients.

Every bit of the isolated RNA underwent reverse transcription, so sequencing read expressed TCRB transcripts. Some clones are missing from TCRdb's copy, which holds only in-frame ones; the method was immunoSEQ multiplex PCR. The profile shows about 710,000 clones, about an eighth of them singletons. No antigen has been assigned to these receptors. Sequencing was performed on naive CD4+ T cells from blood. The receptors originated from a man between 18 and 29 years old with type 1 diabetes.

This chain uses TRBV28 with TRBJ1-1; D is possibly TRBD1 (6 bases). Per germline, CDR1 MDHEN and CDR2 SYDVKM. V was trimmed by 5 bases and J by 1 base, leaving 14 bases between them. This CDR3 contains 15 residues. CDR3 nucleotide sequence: TGTGCCAGCAGTCCCCCCGGGGGCGGGAACACTGAAGCTTTCTTT. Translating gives CASSPPGGGNTEAFF.

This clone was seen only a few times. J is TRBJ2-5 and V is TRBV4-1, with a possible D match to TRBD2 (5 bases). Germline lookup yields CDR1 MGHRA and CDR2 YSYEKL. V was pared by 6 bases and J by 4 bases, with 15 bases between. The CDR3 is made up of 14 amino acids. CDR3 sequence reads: CASRQLGSRETQYF. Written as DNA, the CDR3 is TGCGCCAGCAGACAACTGGGGAGCCGAGAGACCCAGTACTTC.

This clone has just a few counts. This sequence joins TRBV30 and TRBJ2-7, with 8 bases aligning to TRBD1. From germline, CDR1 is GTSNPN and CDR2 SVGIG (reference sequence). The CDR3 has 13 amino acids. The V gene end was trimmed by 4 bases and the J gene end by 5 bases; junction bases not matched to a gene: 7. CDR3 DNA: TGTGCCTGGACCCCAGGACAGGGCGACGAGCAGTACTTC. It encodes CAWTPGQGDEQYF.

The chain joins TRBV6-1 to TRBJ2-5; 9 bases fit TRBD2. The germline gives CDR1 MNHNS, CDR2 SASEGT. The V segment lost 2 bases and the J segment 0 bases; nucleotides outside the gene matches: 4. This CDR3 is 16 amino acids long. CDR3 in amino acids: CASSELAGSYQETQYF. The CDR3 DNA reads TGTGCCAGCAGTGAACTAGCGGGAAGTTACCAAGAGACCCAGTACTTC.

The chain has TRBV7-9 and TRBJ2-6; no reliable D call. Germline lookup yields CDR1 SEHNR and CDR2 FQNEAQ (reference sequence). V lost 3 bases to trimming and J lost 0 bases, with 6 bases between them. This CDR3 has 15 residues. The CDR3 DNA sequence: TGTGCCAGCAGCTTTAGAGGCTCTGGGGCCAACGTCCTGACTTTC. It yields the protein CASSFRGSGANVLTF.

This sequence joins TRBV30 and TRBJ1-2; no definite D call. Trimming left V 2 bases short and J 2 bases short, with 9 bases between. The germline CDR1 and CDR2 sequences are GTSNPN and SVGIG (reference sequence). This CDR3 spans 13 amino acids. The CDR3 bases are TGTGCCTGGAGTCCCCAGCCAAACTATGGCTACACCTTC. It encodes CAWSPQPNYGYTF. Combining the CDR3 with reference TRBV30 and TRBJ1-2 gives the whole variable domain SQTIHQWPATLVQPVGSPLSLECTVEGTSNPNLYWYRQAAGRGLQLLFYSVGIGQISSEVPQNLSASRPQDRQFILSSKKLLLSDSGFYLCAWSPQPNYGYTFGSGTRLTVV.

The CDR3 is CASRTFTSWLMAFF. CDR3 bases: TGCGCCAGCCGCACATTTACATCGTGGTTGATGGCTTTCTTT. The V and J genes are TRBV23-1 and TRBJ1-1, with D hard to call. TRBV23-1 is classed as an ORF, of uncertain function. Trimming pared 8 bases from V and 11 bases from J, leaving 24 bases between. The CDR3 contains 14 residues.

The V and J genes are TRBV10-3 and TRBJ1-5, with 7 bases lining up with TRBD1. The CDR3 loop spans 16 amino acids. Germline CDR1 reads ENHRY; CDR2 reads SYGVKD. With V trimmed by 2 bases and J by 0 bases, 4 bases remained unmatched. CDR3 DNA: TGTGCCATCAGTGAGCGGGACAGTTATAGCAATCAGCCCCAGCATTTT. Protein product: CAISERDSYSNQPQHF.

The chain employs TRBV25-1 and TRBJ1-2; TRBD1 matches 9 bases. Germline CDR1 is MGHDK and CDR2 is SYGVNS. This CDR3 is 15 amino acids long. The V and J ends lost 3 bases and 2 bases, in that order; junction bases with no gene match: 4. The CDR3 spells CASSDLGQGNYGYTF. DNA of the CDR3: TGTGCCAGCAGTGATTTGGGACAGGGAAACTATGGCTACACCTTC.

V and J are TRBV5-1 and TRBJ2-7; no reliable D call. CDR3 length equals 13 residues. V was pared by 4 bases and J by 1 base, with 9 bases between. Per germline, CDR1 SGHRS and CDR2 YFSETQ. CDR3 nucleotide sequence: TGCGCCAGCAGCGGCCCCAAGTCCTACGAGCAGTACTTC. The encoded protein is CASSGPKSYEQYF.

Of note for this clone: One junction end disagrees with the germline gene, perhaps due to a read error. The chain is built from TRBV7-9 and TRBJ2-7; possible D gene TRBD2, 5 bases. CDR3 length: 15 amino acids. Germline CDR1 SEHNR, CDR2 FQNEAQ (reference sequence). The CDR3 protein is CASSLAGAVSYEQYF. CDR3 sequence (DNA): TGTGCCAGCAGCCTAGCCGGTGCCGTCTCCTACGAGCAGTACTTC.

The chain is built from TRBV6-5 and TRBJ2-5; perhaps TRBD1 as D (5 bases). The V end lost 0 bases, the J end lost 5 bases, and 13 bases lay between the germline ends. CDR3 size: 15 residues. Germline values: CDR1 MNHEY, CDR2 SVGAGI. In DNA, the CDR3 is TGTGCCAGCAGTTACTCGAAAGGGGATCGGGAGACCCAGTACTTC. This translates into CASSYSKGDRETQYF.

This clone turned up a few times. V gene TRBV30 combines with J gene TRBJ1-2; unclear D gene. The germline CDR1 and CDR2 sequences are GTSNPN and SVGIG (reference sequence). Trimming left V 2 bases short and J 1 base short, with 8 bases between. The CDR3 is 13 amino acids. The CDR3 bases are TGTGCCTGGAGTCGCGAAATTAACTATGGCTACACCTTC. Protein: CAWSREINYGYTF.

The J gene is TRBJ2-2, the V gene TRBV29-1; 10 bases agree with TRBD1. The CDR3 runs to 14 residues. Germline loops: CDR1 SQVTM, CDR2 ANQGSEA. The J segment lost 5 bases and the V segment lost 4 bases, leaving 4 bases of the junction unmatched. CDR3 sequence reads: CSVGRQGATGELFF. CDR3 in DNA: TGCAGCGTTGGTCGACAGGGGGCAACCGGGGAGCTGTTTTTT.

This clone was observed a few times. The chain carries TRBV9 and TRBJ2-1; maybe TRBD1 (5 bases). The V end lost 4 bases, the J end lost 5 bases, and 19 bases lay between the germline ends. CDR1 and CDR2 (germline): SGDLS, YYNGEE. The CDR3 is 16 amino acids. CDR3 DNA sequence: TGTGCCAGCAGCTCTCAGGGTCTTGTTACCCACAATGAGCAGTTCTTC. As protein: CASSSQGLVTHNEQFF. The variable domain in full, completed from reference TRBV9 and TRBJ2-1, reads DSGVTQTPKHLITATGQRVTLRCSPRSGDLSVYWYQQSLDQGLQFLIQYYNGEERAKGNILERFSAQQFPDLHSELNLSSLELGDSALYFCASSSQGLVTHNEQFFGPGTRLTVL.

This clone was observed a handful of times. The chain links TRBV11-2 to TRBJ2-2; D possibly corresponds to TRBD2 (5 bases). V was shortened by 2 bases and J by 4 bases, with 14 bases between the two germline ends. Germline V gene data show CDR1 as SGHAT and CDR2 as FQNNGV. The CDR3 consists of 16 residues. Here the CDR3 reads CASSLLRRGGTGELFF. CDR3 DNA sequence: TGTGCCAGCAGCTTATTGAGACGCGGAGGCACCGGGGAGCTGTTTTTT.

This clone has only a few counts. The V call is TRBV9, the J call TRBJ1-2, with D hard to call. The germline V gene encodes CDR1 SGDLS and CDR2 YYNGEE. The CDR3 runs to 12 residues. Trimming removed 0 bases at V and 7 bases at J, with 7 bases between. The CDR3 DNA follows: TGTGCCAGCAGCGTAGGGGTTGGTGGCTACACCTTC. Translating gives CASSVGVGGYTF. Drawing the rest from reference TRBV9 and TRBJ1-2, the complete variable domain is DSGVTQTPKHLITATGQRVTLRCSPRSGDLSVYWYQQSLDQGLQFLIQYYNGEERAKGNILERFSAQQFPDLHSELNLSSLELGDSALYFCASSVGVGGYTFGSGTRLTVV.

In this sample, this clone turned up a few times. CDR3 sequence: CASSGTSGPTDTQYF. The CDR3 nucleotides are TGTGCCAGCAGTGGAACTAGCGGCCCCACAGATACGCAGTATTTT. The rearrangement uses TRBV25-1 and TRBJ2-3; 8 bases are shared with TRBD2. With V trimmed by 4 bases and J by 2 bases, 5 bases remained unmatched. Germline loops: CDR1 MGHDK, CDR2 SYGVNS. CDR3 length: 15 residues. The whole variable domain, remainder taken from reference TRBV25-1 and TRBJ2-3, is EADIYQTPRYLVIGTGKKITLECSQTMGHDKMYWYQQDPGMELHLIHYSYGVNSTEKGDLSSESTVSRIRTEHFPLTLESARPSHTSQYLCASSGTSGPTDTQYFGPGTRLTVL.

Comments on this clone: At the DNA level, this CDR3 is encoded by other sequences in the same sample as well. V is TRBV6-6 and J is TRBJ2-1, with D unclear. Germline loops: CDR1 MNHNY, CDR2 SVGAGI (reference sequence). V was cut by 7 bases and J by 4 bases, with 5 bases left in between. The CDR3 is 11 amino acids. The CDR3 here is CASTAYNEQFF. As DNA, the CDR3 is TGTGCCAGCACAGCTTACAATGAGCAGTTCTTC.

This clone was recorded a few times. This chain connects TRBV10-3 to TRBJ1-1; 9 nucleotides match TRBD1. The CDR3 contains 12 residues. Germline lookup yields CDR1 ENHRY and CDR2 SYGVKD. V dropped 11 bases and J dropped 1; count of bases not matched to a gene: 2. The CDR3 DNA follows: TGTGCCTCGACAGGGGGGAACACTGAAGCTTTCTTT. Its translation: CASTGGNTEAFF.

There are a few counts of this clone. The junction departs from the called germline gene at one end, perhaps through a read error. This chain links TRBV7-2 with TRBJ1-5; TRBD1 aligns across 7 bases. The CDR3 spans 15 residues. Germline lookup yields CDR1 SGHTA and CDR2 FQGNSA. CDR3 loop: CAGSPKTGSNQPQHF. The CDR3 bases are TGTGCCGGCAGCCCCAAGACAGGGAGCAATCAGCCCCAGCATTTT.

The CDR3 protein is CATSPLGGPLAQETQYF. DNA of the CDR3: TGTGCCACTAGCCCTCTCGGGGGGCCCCTAGCCCAAGAGACCCAGTACTTC. This chain connects TRBV7-9 to TRBJ2-5; D is perhaps TRBD2 (7 bases). The V gene's germline CDR1 is SEHNR and CDR2 FQNEAQ (reference sequence). V was pared by 10 bases and J by 1 base, with 25 bases between. This CDR3 region has 17 residues. Full variable domain (missing parts from reference TRBV7-9 and TRBJ2-5): DTGVSQNPRHKITKRGQNVTFRCDPISEHNRLYWYRQTLGQGPEFLTYFQNEAQLEKSRLLSDRFSAERPKGSFSTLEIQRTEQGDSAMYLCATSPLGGPLAQETQYFGPGTRLLVL.

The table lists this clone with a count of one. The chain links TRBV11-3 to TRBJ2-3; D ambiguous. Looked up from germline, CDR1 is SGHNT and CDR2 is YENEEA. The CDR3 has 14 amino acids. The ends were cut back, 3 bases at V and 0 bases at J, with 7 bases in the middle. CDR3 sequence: CASSLTDSTDTQYF. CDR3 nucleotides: TGTGCCAGCAGCTTGACGGATAGCACAGATACGCAGTATTTT.

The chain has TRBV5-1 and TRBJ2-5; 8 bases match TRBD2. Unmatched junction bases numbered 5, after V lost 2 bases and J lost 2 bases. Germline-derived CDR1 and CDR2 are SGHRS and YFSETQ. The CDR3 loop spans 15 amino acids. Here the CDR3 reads CASSFTAGAQETQYF. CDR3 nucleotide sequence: TGCGCCAGCAGCTTTACAGCGGGGGCACAAGAGACCCAGTACTTC.

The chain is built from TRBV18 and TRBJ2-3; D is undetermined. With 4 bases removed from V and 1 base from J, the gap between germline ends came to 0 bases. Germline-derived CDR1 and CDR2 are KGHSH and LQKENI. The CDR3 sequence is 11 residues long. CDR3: CASSRTDTQYF. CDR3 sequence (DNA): TGTGCCAGCTCACGCACAGATACGCAGTATTTT.

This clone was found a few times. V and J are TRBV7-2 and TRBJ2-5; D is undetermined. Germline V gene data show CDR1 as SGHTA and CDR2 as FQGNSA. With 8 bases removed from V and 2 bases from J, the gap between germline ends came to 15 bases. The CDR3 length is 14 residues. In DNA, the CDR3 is TGTGCCAGCGGCAAATACGGACGGCAAGAGACCCAGTACTTC. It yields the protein CASGKYGRQETQYF. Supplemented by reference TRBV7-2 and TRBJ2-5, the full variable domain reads GAGVSQSPSNKVTEKGKDVELRCDPISGHTALYWYRQSLGQGLEFLIYFQGNSAPDKSGLPSDRFSAERTGGSVSTLTIQRTQQEDSAVYLCASGKYGRQETQYFGPGTRLLVL.

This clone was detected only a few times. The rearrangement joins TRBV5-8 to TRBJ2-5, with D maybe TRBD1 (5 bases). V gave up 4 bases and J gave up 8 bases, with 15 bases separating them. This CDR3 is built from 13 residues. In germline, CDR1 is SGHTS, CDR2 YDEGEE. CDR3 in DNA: TGTGCCAGCAGCAGCGACAGTCAAGGCACCCAGTACTTC. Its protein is CASSSDSQGTQYF.

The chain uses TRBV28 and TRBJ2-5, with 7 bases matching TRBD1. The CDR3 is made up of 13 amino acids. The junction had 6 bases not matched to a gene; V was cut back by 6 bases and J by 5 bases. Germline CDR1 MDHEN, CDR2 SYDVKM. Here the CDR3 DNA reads TGTGCCAGCAGAAGACAGGGCTTTGAGACCCAGTACTTC. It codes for CASRRQGFETQYF.

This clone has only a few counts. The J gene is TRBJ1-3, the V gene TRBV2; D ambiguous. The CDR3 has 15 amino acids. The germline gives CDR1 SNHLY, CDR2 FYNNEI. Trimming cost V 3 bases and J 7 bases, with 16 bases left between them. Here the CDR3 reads CASSELDPGRNTIYF. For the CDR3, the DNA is TGTGCCAGCAGTGAGTTAGACCCTGGCCGGAACACCATATATTTT.

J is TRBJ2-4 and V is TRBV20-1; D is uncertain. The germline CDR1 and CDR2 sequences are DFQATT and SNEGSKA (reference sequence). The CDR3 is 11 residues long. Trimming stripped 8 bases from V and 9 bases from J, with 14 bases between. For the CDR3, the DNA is TGCAGTCCTAATGACAAGGGCATTCAGTACTTC. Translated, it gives CSPNDKGIQYF.

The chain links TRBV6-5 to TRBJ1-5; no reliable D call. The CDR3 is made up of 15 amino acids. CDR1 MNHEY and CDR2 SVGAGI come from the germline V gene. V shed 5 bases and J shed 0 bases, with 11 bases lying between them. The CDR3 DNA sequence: TGTGCCAGCAGTCCCACCCACGGTAGCAATCAGCCCCAGCATTTT. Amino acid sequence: CASSPTHGSNQPQHF.